This T cell receptor (beta chain) is drawn from a study of cytomegalovirus exposure and HLA in healthy donors. The primer mix had 60 Vbeta and 13 Jbeta primers. Clones were sequenced by immunoSEQ multiplex PCR, and TCRdb holds only the in-frame ones, with some missing. The table includes about 100,000 clones, over 75% detected once. Study observations and caveats: With high specificity and sensitivity, the classifier reportedly diagnosed cytomegalovirus status. Some TCR beta chains (roughly 160 of them) were listed as cytomegalovirus-associated. The analysis excluded some indistinguishable V segments, including TRBV6-2 and TRBV6-3.

Germline V gene lookup returns CDR1 MNHEY and CDR2 SVGAGI. V gave up 1 base and J gave up 0 bases, with 9 bases separating them. The CDR3 extends over 15 amino acids. This clone was observed once. Its antigen remains unknown. The TCR was taken from a man aged 45-60 years in good health and CMV-seropositive. The gene calls are TRBV6-5 and TRBJ1-1; D not resolved. Sequenced: PBMCs. CDR3 nucleotide sequence: TGTGCCAGCAGTTACTATGGAGAGATGAACACTGAAGCTTTCTTT. It is translated as CASSYYGEMNTEAFF.